One sample yielded the 11 T cell receptor beta chains listed below, sequenced in a study of shared clonotypes between healthy human individuals. Sequenced by immunoSEQ multiplex PCR; TCRdb stores in-frame clones only, minus some. In the table there are more than 150,000 clones, about 66% of which are singletons. Input material: memory CD4+ T cells sorted from blood. Subset of the sample: CD45RA-negative fraction. The receptors come from a man aged 25 to 40 in good health.

The sample holds many counts of this clone. Other DNA sequences of this sample code for an identical CDR3. The CDR3 nucleotides are TGTGCCAGCAGCTCCAGACTCGCTCCCTTATCCTACGAGCAGTACTTC. It is translated as CASSSRLAPLSYEQYF. This chain joins TRBV28 and TRBJ2-7; D uncertain. CDR3 length equals 16 residues. Germline CDR1 is MDHEN and CDR2 is SYDVKM. Trimming stripped 6 bases from V and 1 base from J, with 19 bases between.

J is TRBJ1-5 and V is TRBV28, with TRBD1 matching over 9 bases. V lost 4 bases, J lost 4 bases, and 5 bases stayed unmatched. The CDR3 totals 15 residues. Germline CDR1 reads MDHEN; CDR2 reads SYDVKM. This CDR3 is CASSSTGTGNQPQHF. The CDR3 nucleotides are TGTGCCAGCAGTTCTACCGGGACAGGGAATCAGCCCCAGCATTTT.

The J gene is TRBJ2-3, the V gene TRBV7-9; 8 bases agree with TRBD2. Germline CDR1 and CDR2: SEHNR and FQNEAQ (reference sequence). J lost 1 base, V lost 5 bases, and 14 bases had no gene match. This CDR3 has 18 residues. The CDR3 loop is CASSPLTGPGLGTDTQYF. DNA of the CDR3: TGTGCCAGCAGCCCCTTGACAGGACCGGGACTAGGCACAGATACGCAGTATTTT.

The rearrangement links TRBV2 to TRBJ2-5; D remains ambiguous. This CDR3 spans 14 amino acids. Trimming cost V 6 bases and J 2 bases, with 13 bases left between them. Germline V gene sequence: CDR1 SNHLY, CDR2 FYNNEI. CDR3 sequence (DNA): TGTGCCAGCAGCCCCCGCCTCAGTCAAGAGACCCAGTACTTC. Residues: CASSPRLSQETQYF.

This clone has only one observation. CDR3: CASTQGRTEAFF. CDR3 bases: TGTGCCAGTACACAGGGAAGAACTGAAGCTTTCTTT. V usage is TRBV19 and J usage is TRBJ1-1, with D perhaps TRBD1 (6 bases). The germline V and J ends were trimmed by 7 bases and 5 bases, with 11 bases remaining between them. Germline-derived CDR1 and CDR2 are LNHDA and SQIVND (reference sequence). The CDR3 runs to 12 residues.

The V call is TRBV7-2, the J call TRBJ2-1; D gene uncertain. Trimming took off 0 bases at V and 0 bases at J, with 18 bases between the two ends. The CDR3 extends over 19 amino acids. Germline assignment: CDR1 SGHTA and CDR2 FQGNSA. In nucleotides, the CDR3 is TGTGCCAGCAGCTTAGCGCTTGGGTCGGCGCATCGCTCCTACAATGAGCAGTTCTTC. Translated, it gives CASSLALGSAHRSYNEQFF. Full variable domain (outside the CDR3, taken from reference TRBV7-2 and TRBJ2-1): GAGVSQSPSNKVTEKGKDVELRCDPISGHTALYWYRQSLGQGLEFLIYFQGNSAPDKSGLPSDRFSAERTGGSVSTLTIQRTQQEDSAVYLCASSLALGSAHRSYNEQFFGPGTRLTVL.

The chain couples TRBV6-5 to TRBJ1-2, with 9 bases that match TRBD1. V shed 6 bases and J 7 bases; nucleotides not matched to a gene: 9. The CDR3 consists of 14 residues. Germline assignment: CDR1 MNHEY and CDR2 SVGAGI. CDR3 protein: CASRSGQGGRGYTF. As DNA, the CDR3 is TGTGCCAGCAGGTCGGGACAGGGAGGTCGTGGCTACACCTTC.

The chain recombines TRBV5-1 with TRBJ2-2; a possible D gene is TRBD2 (6 bases). Looked up from germline, CDR1 is SGHRS and CDR2 is YFSETQ. This CDR3 region has 16 residues. V lost 6 bases to trimming and J lost 4 bases, with 19 bases between them. DNA of the CDR3: TGCGCCAGCACCATTTCGGCCCAGGGAGGCACCGGGGAGCTGTTTTTT. Translation: CASTISAQGGTGELFF.

This clone was observed a handful of times. The genes are TRBV7-8 and TRBJ2-2; 11 bases align to TRBD2. CDR1 is SGHVS and CDR2 is FQNEAQ in the germline V gene. V lost 5 bases and J lost 6; bases outside the gene matches: 5. The CDR3 has 15 amino acids. The CDR3 here is CASSHVAGGSGELFF. As DNA, the CDR3 is TGTGCCAGCAGCCACGTAGCGGGAGGGTCCGGGGAGCTGTTTTTT.

This clone was observed a few times. CDR3 region: CASSHQAGEAFF. DNA of the CDR3: TGTGCCAGCAGCCATCAAGCCGGTGAAGCTTTCTTT. The chain has TRBV7-8 and TRBJ1-1; D not certain. V was clipped by 5 bases and J by 7 bases, with 11 bases between them. This CDR3 has 12 amino acids. Germline V gene data show CDR1 as SGHVS and CDR2 as FQNEAQ.

Concerning this clone itself: Distinct nucleotide sequences in the sample also encode this CDR3. The V gene is TRBV28, the J gene TRBJ2-1; D ambiguous. Trimming shortened V by 3 bases and J by 7 bases, and 7 bases separated the two germline ends. From germline, CDR1 is MDHEN and CDR2 SYDVKM. The CDR3 covers 12 residues. The CDR3 DNA reads TGTGCCAGCAGTTTTTTTAGAAATGAGCAGTTCTTC. Encoded protein: CASSFFRNEQFF.